This T cell receptor beta chain was profiled in a study of vaccination and CD4 T cells after COVID-19. Looking at the study overall: Six males and four females constituted the convalescent cohort, two of whom were Hispanic.

The germline gives CDR1 DFQATT, CDR2 SNEGSKA (reference sequence). V lost 6 bases, J lost 2 bases, and 14 bases lay in between. The CDR3 consists of 13 residues. TCRdb recomputed calls from the PCR reads with MiXCR, one row per CDR3 protein. The sample has some 18,000 distinct CDR3 sequences; just over 60% are singletons. Source: CD4+ T cells from blood, taken after SARS-CoV-2 vaccination. The chain uses TRBV20-1 and TRBJ2-7; possible D gene TRBD1, 6 bases. This clonotype was sampled from a human donor who had recovered from COVID-19. The CDR3 loop reads CSAAGQLAYEQYF. CDR3 DNA sequence: TGCAGTGCCGCCGGACAGCTCGCCTACGAGCAGTACTTC.